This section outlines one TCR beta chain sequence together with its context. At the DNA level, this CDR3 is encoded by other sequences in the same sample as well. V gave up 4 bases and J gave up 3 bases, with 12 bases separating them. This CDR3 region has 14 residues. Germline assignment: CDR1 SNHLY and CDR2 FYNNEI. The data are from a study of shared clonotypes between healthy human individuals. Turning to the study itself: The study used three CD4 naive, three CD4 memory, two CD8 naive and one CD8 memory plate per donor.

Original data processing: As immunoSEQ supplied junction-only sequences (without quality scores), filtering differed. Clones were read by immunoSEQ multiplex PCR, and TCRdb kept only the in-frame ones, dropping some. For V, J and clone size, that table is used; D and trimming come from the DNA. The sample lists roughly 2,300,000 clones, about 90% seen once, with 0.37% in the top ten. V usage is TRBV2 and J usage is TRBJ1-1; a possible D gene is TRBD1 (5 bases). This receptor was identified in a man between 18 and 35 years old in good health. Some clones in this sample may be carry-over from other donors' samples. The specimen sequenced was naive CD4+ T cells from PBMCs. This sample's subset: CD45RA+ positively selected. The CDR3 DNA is TGTGCCAGCAGTGTTGAAGGGGCGGACACTGAAGCTTTCTTT. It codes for CASSVEGADTEAFF.